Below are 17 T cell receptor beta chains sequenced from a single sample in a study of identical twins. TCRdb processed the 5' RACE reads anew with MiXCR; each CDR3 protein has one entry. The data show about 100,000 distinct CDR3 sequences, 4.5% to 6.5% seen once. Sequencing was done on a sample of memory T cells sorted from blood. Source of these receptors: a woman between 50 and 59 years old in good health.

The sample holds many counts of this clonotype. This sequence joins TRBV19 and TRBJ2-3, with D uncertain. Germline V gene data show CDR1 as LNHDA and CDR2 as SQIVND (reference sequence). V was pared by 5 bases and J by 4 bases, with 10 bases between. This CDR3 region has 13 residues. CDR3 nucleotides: TGTGCCAGTAGTGGCCCTAGGGCAGATACGCAGTATTTT. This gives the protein CASSGPRADTQYF.

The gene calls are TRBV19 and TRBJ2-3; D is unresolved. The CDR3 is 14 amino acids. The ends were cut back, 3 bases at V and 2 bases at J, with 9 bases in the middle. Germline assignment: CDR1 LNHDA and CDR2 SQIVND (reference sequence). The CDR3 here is CASSIGLLTDTQYF. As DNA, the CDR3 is TGTGCCAGTAGTATTGGGCTTCTCACAGATACGCAGTATTTT.

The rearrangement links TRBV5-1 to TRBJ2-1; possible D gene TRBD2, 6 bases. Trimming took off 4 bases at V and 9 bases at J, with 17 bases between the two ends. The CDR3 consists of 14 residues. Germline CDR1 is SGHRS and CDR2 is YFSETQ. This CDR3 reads CASSPDPGVGEQFF. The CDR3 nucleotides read TGCGCCAGCAGCCCCGACCCGGGAGTAGGTGAGCAGTTCTTC.

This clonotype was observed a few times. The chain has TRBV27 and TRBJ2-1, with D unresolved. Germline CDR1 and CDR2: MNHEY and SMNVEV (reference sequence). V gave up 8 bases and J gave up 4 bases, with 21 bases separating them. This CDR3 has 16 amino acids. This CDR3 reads CASRPELPVGYNEQFF. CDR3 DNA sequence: TGTGCCAGCCGACCTGAACTTCCGGTGGGTTACAATGAGCAGTTCTTC.

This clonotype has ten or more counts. In DNA, the CDR3 is TGCAGTGCTTGGGACAGTCCTGGAAACACCATATATTTT. It specifies CSAWDSPGNTIYF. The chain carries TRBV20-1 and TRBJ1-3, with 7 bases fitting TRBD1. The CDR3 length is 13 residues. The J segment lost 2 bases and the V segment lost 5 bases, leaving 3 bases of the junction unmatched. The germline CDR1 and CDR2 sequences are DFQATT and SNEGSKA (reference sequence).

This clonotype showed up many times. Here the CDR3 reads CASSPGLAKNIQYF. The CDR3 coding sequence is TGCGCCAGCAGCCCGGGACTAGCGAAAAACATTCAGTACTTC. The gene calls are TRBV5-1 and TRBJ2-4; 10 positions match TRBD2. Trimming took 4 bases from V and 4 from J; bases not matched to a gene: 2. CDR3 size: 14 residues. Germline lookup yields CDR1 SGHRS and CDR2 YFSETQ. The full variable domain, completed using reference TRBV5-1 and TRBJ2-4, is KAGVTQTPRYLIKTRGQQVTLSCSPISGHRSVSWYQQTPGQGLQFLFEYFSETQRNKGNFPGRFSGRQFSNSRSEMNVSTLELGDSALYLCASSPGLAKNIQYFGAGTRLSVL.

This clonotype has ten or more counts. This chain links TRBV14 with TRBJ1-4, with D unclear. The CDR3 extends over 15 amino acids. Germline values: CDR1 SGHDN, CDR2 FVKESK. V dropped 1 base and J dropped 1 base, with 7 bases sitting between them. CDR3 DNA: TGTGCCAGCAGCCAAGGGAGCAGAACTAATGAAAAACTGTTTTTT. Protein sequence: CASSQGSRTNEKLFF.

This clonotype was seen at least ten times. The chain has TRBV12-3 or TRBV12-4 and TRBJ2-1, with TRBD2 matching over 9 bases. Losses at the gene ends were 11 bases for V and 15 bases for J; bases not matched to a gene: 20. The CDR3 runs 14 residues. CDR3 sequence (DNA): TGTGCCTCAGCCCGCGGGAGGGAAAGCTCCGGTTCGTTCTTC. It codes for CASARGRESSGSFF.

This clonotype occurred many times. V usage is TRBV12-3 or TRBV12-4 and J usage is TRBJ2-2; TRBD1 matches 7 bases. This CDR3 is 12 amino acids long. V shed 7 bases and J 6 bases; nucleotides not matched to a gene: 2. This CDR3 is CASNRGAGELFF. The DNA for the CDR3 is TGTGCCAGCAACAGGGGTGCCGGGGAGCTGTTTTTT.

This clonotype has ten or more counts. The CDR3 DNA reads as TGTGCCAGCAGCTTTTCCGATTATAAAAACAATGAGCAGTTCTTC. Residues: CASSFSDYKNNEQFF. The chain recombines TRBV11-2 with TRBJ2-1, with unresolved D. The V gene lost 3 bases and the J gene lost 5 bases, with 14 bases spanning the gap. CDR1 is SGHAT and CDR2 is FQNNGV in the germline V gene. The CDR3 has 15 amino acids.

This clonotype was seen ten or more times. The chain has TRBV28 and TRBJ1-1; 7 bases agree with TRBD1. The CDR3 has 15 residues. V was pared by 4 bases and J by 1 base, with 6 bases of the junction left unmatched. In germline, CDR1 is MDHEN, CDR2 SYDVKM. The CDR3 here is CASSSRDSPNTEAFF. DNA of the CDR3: TGTGCCAGCAGTTCACGGGACAGCCCGAACACTGAAGCTTTCTTT.

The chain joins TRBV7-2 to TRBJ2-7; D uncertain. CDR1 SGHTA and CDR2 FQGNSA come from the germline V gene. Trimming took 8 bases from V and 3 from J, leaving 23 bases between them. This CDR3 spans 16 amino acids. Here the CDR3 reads CASRPPWGSPHYEQYF. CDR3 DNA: TGTGCCAGCCGCCCCCCGTGGGGTTCCCCCCACTACGAGCAGTACTTC.

In nucleotides, the CDR3 is TGTGCCAGCTCAACAAACCGGGCGGAGACCCAGTACTTC. The encoded protein is CASSTNRAETQYF. The chain recombines TRBV18 with TRBJ2-5, with D hard to call. This CDR3 is 13 amino acids long. CDR1 KGHSH and CDR2 LQKENI come from the germline V gene. Trimming stripped 5 bases from V and 5 bases from J, with 12 bases between.

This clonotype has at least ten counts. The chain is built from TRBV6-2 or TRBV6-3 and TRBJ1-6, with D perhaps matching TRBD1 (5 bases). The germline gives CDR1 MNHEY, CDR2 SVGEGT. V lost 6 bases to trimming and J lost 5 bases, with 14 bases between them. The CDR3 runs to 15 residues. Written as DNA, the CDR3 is TGTGCCAGCAGAGTCGGGACGGCTGATAATTCACCCCTCCACTTT. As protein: CASRVGTADNSPLHF.

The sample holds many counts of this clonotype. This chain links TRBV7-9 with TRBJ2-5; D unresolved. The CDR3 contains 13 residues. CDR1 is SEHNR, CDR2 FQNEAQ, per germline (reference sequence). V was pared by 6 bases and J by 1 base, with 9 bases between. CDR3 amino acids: CASSRTLQETQYF. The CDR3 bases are TGTGCCAGCAGTCGAACACTCCAAGAGACCCAGTACTTC. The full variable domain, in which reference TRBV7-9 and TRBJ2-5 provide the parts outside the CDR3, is DTGVSQNPRHKITKRGQNVTFRCDPISEHNRLYWYRQTLGQGPEFLTYFQNEAQLEKSRLLSDRFSAERPKGSFSTLEIQRTEQGDSAMYLCASSRTLQETQYFGPGTRLLVL.

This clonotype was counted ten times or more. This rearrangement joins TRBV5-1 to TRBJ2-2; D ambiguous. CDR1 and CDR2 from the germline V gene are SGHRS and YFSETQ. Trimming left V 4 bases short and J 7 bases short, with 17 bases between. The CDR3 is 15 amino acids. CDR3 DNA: TGCGCCAGCAGCCGATCCGGGCAGTCCCACGGGGAGCTGTTTTTT. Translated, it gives CASSRSGQSHGELFF.

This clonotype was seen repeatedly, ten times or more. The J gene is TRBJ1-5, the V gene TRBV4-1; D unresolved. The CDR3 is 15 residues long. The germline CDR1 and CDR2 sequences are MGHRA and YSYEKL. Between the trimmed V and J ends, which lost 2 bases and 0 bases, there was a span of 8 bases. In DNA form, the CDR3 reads TGCGCCAGCAGCCAATTACTGGGTAGCAATCAGCCCCAGCATTTT. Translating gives CASSQLLGSNQPQHF.